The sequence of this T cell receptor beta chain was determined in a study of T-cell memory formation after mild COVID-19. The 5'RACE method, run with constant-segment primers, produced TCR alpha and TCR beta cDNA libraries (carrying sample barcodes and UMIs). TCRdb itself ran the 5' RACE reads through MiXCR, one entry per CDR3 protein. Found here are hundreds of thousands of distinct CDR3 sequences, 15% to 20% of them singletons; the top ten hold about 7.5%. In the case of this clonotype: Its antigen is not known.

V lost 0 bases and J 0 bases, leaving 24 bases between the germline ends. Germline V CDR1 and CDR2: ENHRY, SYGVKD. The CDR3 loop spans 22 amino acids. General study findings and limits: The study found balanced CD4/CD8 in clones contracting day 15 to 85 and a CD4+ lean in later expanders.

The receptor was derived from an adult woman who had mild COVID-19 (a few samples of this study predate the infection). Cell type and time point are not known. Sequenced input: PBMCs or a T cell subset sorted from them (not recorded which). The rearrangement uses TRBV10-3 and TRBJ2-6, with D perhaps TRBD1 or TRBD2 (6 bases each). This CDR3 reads CAISESQPIQGGPYSGANVLTF. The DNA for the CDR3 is TGTGCCATCAGTGAGTCACAACCTATACAGGGAGGCCCATACTCTGGGGCCAACGTCCTGACTTTC.